Below, 24 T cell receptor beta chains from the same sample are listed, as sequenced in a study of blood T cell repertoires in COVID-19. Assay used: immunoSEQ multiplex PCR; TCRdb lists only in-frame clones, some missing. Of about 74,000 clones listed, more than 70% were seen once; the top ten hold around 8%. The sample consisted of peripheral blood. These receptors were collected from a man aged 50-59 years with active COVID-19.

This chain links TRBV4-3 with TRBJ1-6; no firm D call. V shed 1 base and J shed 7 bases, with 20 bases lying between them. The CDR3 length is 18 residues. Germline-derived CDR1 and CDR2 are LGHNA and YSLEER. The CDR3 loop is CASSQVWAGGFLNSPLHF. The CDR3 coding sequence is TGCGCCAGCAGCCAAGTATGGGCAGGAGGTTTCCTAAATTCACCCCTCCACTTT.

The V gene is TRBV7-9, the J gene TRBJ2-5, with TRBD2 matching over 7 bases. Per germline, CDR1 SEHNR and CDR2 FQNEAQ (reference sequence). This CDR3 comprises 16 residues. V was clipped by 3 bases and J by 4 bases; unmatched bases: 11. This chain's CDR3 is CASSFGGSRQRETQYF. DNA of the CDR3: TGTGCCAGCAGCTTCGGGGGGTCAAGGCAAAGAGAGACCCAGTACTTC.

The chain links TRBV4-2 to TRBJ2-1; 14 bases are a match to TRBD2. Unmatched junction bases numbered 8, after V lost 0 bases and J lost 10 bases. The CDR3 consists of 17 residues. Per the germline V gene, CDR1 is LGHNA and CDR2 is YNFKEQ. CDR3 in DNA: TGTGCCAGCAGCCAAGATCTAGGGACTAGCGGGAGACGGGAGCAGTTCTTC. This codes for CASSQDLGTSGRREQFF.

The chain links TRBV15 to TRBJ1-2; D is ambiguous. This CDR3 is built from 15 residues. V shed 0 bases and J shed 4 bases, with 12 bases lying between them. Germline-derived CDR1 and CDR2 are LNHNV and YYDKDF (reference sequence). CDR3 residues: CATSRDLAGLYGYTF. DNA of the CDR3: TGTGCCACCAGCAGAGATCTCGCAGGCCTCTATGGCTACACCTTC. Drawing the rest from reference TRBV15 and TRBJ1-2, the complete variable domain is DAMVIQNPRYQVTQFGKPVTLSCSQTLNHNVMYWYQQKSSQAPKLLFHYYDKDFNNEADTPDNFQSRRPNTSFCFLDIRSPGLGDTAMYLCATSRDLAGLYGYTFGSGTRLTVV.

This clone was seen a single time. The rearrangement links TRBV3-1 (or the pseudogene TRBV3-2) to TRBJ2-7; D may be TRBD1 (6 bases). From germline, CDR1 is LGHDT and CDR2 YNNKEL (reference sequence). The V and J ends lost 0 bases and 3 bases respectively, with 6 bases between them. This CDR3 is 13 amino acids long. The CDR3 sequence: CASSQEGHYEQYF. DNA for the CDR3: TGTGCCAGCAGCCAAGAGGGACACTACGAGCAGTACTTC.

The chain joins TRBV25-1 to TRBJ2-1, with D tentatively TRBD1 (6 bases). Deletions cut 4 bases from V and 0 bases from J, with 10 bases between. The CDR3 spans 15 residues. The germline V gene has CDR1 MGHDK and CDR2 SYGVNS. Written as DNA, the CDR3 is TGTGCCAGCAGTGTTACAGGGAGCTCCTACAATGAGCAGTTCTTC. Amino acids: CASSVTGSSYNEQFF.

The chain combines TRBV11-2 with TRBJ2-4; 7 bases align to TRBD2. Germline CDR1 is SGHAT and CDR2 is FQNNGV. This CDR3 has 18 residues. Losses at the gene ends were 1 base for V and 0 bases for J; bases not matched to a gene: 9. The CDR3 protein is CASSLGGRGSLAKNIQYF. CDR3 coding DNA: TGTGCCAGCAGCTTAGGTGGGAGGGGCAGTCTAGCCAAAAACATTCAGTACTTC.

V gene TRBV6-5 combines with J gene TRBJ2-6; 7 nucleotides align to TRBD1. Trimming cost V 6 bases and J 4 bases; bases outside gene matches: 6. CDR1 is MNHEY, CDR2 SVGAGI, per germline. The CDR3 covers 15 residues. The CDR3 spells CASRVEGAGANVLTF. The CDR3 region has the DNA TGTGCCAGCAGAGTAGAGGGGGCCGGGGCCAACGTCCTGACTTTC.

Details on this clone: The same CDR3 is also encoded by other DNA sequences in this sample. The rearrangement joins TRBV6-4 to TRBJ1-1; a weak D match, TRBD1 (5 bases). V was shortened by 8 bases and J by 0 bases, with 10 bases between the two germline ends. The CDR3 runs 13 residues. The germline gives CDR1 MRHNA, CDR2 SNTAGT. As DNA, the CDR3 is TGTGCCAGCTCTCGGGGGGTGAACACTGAAGCTTTCTTT. Amino acids: CASSRGVNTEAFF.

The chain carries TRBV7-9 and TRBJ1-1, with 11 bases that match TRBD1. Germline V lookup: CDR1 SEHNR, CDR2 FQNEAQ (reference sequence). Trimming cost V 8 bases and J 5 bases; bases outside gene matches: 4. CDR3 length: 13 amino acids. The CDR3: CASGQGAATEAFF. The CDR3 nucleotides read TGTGCCAGCGGACAGGGGGCGGCTACTGAAGCTTTCTTT. Variable domain in full (rest from reference TRBV7-9 and TRBJ1-1): DTGVSQNPRHKITKRGQNVTFRCDPISEHNRLYWYRQTLGQGPEFLTYFQNEAQLEKSRLLSDRFSAERPKGSFSTLEIQRTEQGDSAMYLCASGQGAATEAFFGQGTRLTVV.

This chain uses TRBV5-5 with TRBJ2-7, with 7 nucleotides matching TRBD1. V trimming: 0 bases; J trimming: 4 bases; junction bases outside the gene matches: 7. Germline CDR1 SGHKS, CDR2 YYEKEE (reference sequence). The CDR3 is 15 residues long. This chain's CDR3 is CASSLAGTDIYEQYF. CDR3 bases: TGTGCCAGCAGCTTGGCCGGGACAGATATTTACGAGCAGTACTTC.

The genes are TRBV5-1 and TRBJ1-6, with D possibly matching TRBD1 (6 bases). CDR1 and CDR2 from the germline V gene are SGHRS and YFSETQ. The CDR3 extends over 17 amino acids. V dropped 2 bases and J dropped 8 bases, with 20 bases sitting between them. Written as DNA, the CDR3 is TGCGCCAGCAGCTTAGAGGCAGGGGCGCAAGGCTATTCACCCCTCCACTTT. Protein product: CASSLEAGAQGYSPLHF.

The chain carries TRBV29-1 and TRBJ1-4, with D maybe TRBD1 (5 bases). Germline values: CDR1 SQVTM, CDR2 ANQGSEA. The CDR3 covers 14 residues. The V gene lost 4 bases and the J gene lost 5 bases, with 14 bases spanning the gap. This CDR3 is CSVGTWGGNEKLFF. As DNA, the CDR3 is TGCAGCGTTGGGACCTGGGGGGGAAATGAAAAACTGTTTTTT.

The rearrangement links TRBV5-1 to TRBJ1-6; 11 bases align to TRBD1. CDR1 and CDR2 (germline): SGHRS, YFSETQ. The CDR3 extends over 15 amino acids. V trimming: 2 bases; J trimming: 6 bases; junction bases outside the gene matches: 1. CDR3 loop: CASSLGQGANSPLHF. DNA for the CDR3: TGCGCCAGCAGCTTAGGACAGGGGGCTAATTCACCCCTCCACTTT.

The chain recombines TRBV7-8 with TRBJ1-5; D uncertain. The V end lost 6 bases, the J end lost 4 bases, and 19 bases lay between the germline ends. The CDR3 spans 16 residues. Germline CDR1 SGHVS, CDR2 FQNEAQ. The CDR3 DNA reads as TGTGCCAGCAGTCATACCGGGATACAGAGGAATCAGCCCCAGCATTTT. This codes for CASSHTGIQRNQPQHF.

This chain uses TRBV11-3 with TRBJ1-1; weak D call: TRBD1 (5 bases). The CDR3 length is 14 residues. V lost 5 bases and J 8 bases, leaving 18 bases between the germline ends. CDR1 is SGHNT, CDR2 YENEEA, per germline. CDR3 in amino acids: CASSPQGANTEAFF. CDR3 bases: TGTGCCAGCAGCCCACAAGGGGCAAATACGGAAGCTTTCTTT.

The V gene is TRBV18, the J gene TRBJ2-3; D call uncertain. CDR1 is KGHSH, CDR2 LQKENI, per germline. CDR3 size: 11 residues. V lost 3 bases to trimming and J lost 5 bases, with 3 bases between them. This CDR3 reads CASSPLDTQYF. As DNA, the CDR3 is TGTGCCAGCTCACCTCTAGATACGCAGTATTTT.

The chain links TRBV4-1 to TRBJ2-2; TRBD2 is a possible D gene (6 bases). Germline-derived CDR1 and CDR2 are MGHRA and YSYEKL. Trimming took off 3 bases at V and 7 bases at J, with 18 bases between the two ends. The CDR3 covers 16 residues. The CDR3 protein is CASSHDRLVRVGELFF. The CDR3 DNA follows: TGCGCCAGCAGCCACGACCGACTAGTTAGGGTCGGGGAGCTGTTTTTT.

The DNA for the CDR3 is TGTGCCAGCAGCTTAGGCGGGGGGGTCAATCAGCCCCAGCATTTT. Residues: CASSLGGGVNQPQHF. The chain combines TRBV7-9 with TRBJ1-5; D perhaps matches TRBD1 (5 bases). Looked up from germline, CDR1 is SEHNR and CDR2 is FQNEAQ (reference sequence). The CDR3 covers 15 residues. Trimming removed 1 base at V and 3 bases at J, with 10 bases between.

The chain links TRBV5-4 to TRBJ2-4, with TRBD1 matching over 9 bases. This CDR3 comprises 14 residues. Germline V gives CDR1 SGHNT, CDR2 YYREEE (reference sequence). The V segment lost 2 bases and the J segment 4 bases; nucleotides outside the gene matches: 1. The CDR3 DNA reads TGTGCCAGCAGCTTCGGACAGGGGAAAAACATTCAGTACTTC. Protein product: CASSFGQGKNIQYF.

This clone came up once. This chain connects TRBV21-1 to TRBJ2-1; the table's D call, TRBD2, has no DNA check behind it. TRBV21-1 has pseudogene status. This CDR3 spans 19 amino acids. CDR3 DNA: TGTGCCAGCAGCTCAAGAGGGAGGACTAGCGGGAGTCCTGACAGTGAGCAGTTCTTC. This gives the protein CASSSRGRTSGSPDSEQFF.

V usage is TRBV7-9 and J usage is TRBJ1-6; D perhaps matches TRBD1 (6 bases). The V end lost 4 bases, the J end lost 4 bases, and 11 bases lay between the germline ends. Germline loops: CDR1 SEHNR, CDR2 FQNEAQ (reference sequence). The CDR3 has 15 residues. The CDR3 nucleotides are TGTGCCAGCAGCTCAGGACAGATTTATAATTCACCCCTCCACTTT. Translation gives CASSSGQIYNSPLHF.

The table lists this clone with a count of one. The DNA for the CDR3 is TGTGCCACCAGTGGCCCAGGGTCCGGGGAGCTGTTTTTT. Protein product: CATSGPGSGELFF. This chain links TRBV24-1 with TRBJ2-2; D might be TRBD1 (5 bases). The CDR3 is made up of 13 amino acids. V lost 5 bases and J lost 6, with 9 bases in between. Germline loops: CDR1 KGHDR, CDR2 SFDVKD.

This chain connects TRBV28 to TRBJ1-1; no firm D call. Trimming removed 5 bases at V and 1 base at J, with 8 bases between. Germline values: CDR1 MDHEN, CDR2 SYDVKM. The CDR3 runs to 13 residues. The CDR3 bases are TGTGCCAGCAGTCCCCCCTCGAACACTGAAGCTTTCTTT. This translates into CASSPPSNTEAFF.